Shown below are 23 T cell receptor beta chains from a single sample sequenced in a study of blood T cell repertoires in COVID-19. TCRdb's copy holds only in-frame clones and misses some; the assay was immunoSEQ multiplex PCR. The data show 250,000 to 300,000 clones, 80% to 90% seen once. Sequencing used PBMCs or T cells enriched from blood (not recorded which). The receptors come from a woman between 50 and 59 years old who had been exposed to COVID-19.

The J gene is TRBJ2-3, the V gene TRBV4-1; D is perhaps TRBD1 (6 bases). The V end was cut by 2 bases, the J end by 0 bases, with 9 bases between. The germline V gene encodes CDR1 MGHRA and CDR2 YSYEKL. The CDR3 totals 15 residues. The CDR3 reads CASSQLTGSTDTQYF. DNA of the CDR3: TGCGCCAGCAGCCAATTGACAGGTAGCACAGATACGCAGTATTTT.

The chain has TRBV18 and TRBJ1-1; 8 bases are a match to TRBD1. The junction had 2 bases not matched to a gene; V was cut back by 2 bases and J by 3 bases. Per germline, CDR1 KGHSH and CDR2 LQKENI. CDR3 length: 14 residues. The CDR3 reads CASSPTGGDTEAFF. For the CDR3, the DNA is TGTGCCAGCTCACCAACAGGGGGAGACACTGAAGCTTTCTTT.

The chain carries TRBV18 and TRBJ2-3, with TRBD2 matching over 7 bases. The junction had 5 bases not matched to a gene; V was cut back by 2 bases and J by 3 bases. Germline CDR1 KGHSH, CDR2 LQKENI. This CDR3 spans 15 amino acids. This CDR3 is CASSPTALATDTQYF. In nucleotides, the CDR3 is TGTGCCAGCTCACCAACGGCACTAGCGACAGATACGCAGTATTTT.

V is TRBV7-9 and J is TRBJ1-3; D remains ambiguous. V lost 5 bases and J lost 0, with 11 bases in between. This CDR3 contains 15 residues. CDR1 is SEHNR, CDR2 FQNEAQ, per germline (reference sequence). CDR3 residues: CASSHDGSSGNTIYF. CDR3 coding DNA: TGTGCCAGCAGCCACGACGGGAGCTCTGGAAACACCATATATTTT.

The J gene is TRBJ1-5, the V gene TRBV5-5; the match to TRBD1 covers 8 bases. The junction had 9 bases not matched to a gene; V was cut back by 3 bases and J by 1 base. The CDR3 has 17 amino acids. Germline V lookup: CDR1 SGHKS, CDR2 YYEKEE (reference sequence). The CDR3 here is CASSSDRVRGSNQPQHF. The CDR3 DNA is TGTGCCAGCAGCTCGGACAGGGTAAGAGGGAGCAATCAGCCCCAGCATTTT.

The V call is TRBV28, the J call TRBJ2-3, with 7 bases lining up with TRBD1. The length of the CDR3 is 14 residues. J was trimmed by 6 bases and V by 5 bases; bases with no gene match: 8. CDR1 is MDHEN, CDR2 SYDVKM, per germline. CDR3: CASSPQGTSDTQYF. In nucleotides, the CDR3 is TGTGCCAGCAGTCCACAGGGGACGTCCGATACGCAGTATTTT.

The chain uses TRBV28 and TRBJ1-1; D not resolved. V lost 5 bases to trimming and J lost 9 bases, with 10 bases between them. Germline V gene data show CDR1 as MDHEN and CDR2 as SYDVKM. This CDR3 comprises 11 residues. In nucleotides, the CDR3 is TGTGCCAGCAGTCTAGCAGGAAAAGCTTTCTTT. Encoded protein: CASSLAGKAFF.

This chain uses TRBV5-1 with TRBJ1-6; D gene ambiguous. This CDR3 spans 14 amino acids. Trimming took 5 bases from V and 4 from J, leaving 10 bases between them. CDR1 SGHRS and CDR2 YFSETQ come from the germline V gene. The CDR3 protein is CASRAEAYNSPLHF. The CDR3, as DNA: TGCGCCAGCAGGGCAGAGGCATATAATTCACCCCTCCACTTT.

CDR3 sequence (DNA): TGCGCCAGCAGCCCCGACAGGGAGCTGTTTTTT. It encodes CASSPDRELFF. The chain links TRBV5-1 to TRBJ2-2; D not certain. This CDR3 comprises 11 residues. Deletions cut 4 bases from V and 9 bases from J, with 7 bases between. The V gene's germline CDR1 is SGHRS and CDR2 YFSETQ.

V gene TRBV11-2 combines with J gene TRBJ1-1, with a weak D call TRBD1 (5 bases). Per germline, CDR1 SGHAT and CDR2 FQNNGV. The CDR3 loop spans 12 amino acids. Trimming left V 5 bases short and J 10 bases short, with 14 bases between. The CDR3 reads CASSEGVGGAFF. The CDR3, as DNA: TGTGCCAGCAGCGAAGGGGTGGGAGGAGCTTTCTTT.

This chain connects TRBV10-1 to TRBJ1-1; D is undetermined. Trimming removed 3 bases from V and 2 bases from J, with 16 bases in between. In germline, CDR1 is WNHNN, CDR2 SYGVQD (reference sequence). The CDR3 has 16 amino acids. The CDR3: CASSDTLGRDNTEAFF. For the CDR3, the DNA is TGCGCCAGCAGTGACACCCTTGGACGGGATAACACTGAAGCTTTCTTT.

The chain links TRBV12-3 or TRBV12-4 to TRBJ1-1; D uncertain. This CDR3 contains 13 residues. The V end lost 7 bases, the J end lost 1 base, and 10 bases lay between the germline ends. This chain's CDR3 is CASTVHTNTEAFF. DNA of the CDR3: TGTGCCAGCACCGTACACACGAACACTGAAGCTTTCTTT.

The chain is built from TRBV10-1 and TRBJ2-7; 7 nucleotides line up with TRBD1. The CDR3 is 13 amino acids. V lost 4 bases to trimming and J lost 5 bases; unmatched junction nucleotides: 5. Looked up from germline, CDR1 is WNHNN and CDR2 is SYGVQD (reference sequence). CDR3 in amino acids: CASSGQGRHEQYF. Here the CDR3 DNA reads TGCGCCAGCAGTGGACAGGGAAGGCACGAGCAGTACTTC.

The CDR3 coding sequence is TGCGCCAGCAGACCCGTGAGAACAGGTCAGAACACTGAAGCTTTCTTT. It translates to CASRPVRTGQNTEAFF. The chain recombines TRBV5-1 with TRBJ1-1; D perhaps matches TRBD1 (5 bases). CDR3 length equals 16 residues. The V end lost 5 bases, the J end lost 1 base, and 18 bases lay between the germline ends. Germline CDR1 is SGHRS and CDR2 is YFSETQ.

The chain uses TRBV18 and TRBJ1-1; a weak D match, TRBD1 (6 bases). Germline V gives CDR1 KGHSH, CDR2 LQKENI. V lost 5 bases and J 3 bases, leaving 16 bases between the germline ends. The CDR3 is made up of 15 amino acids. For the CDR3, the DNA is TGTGCCAGCTCAGCACGACAGGCCATCTACACTGAAGCTTTCTTT. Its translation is CASSARQAIYTEAFF.

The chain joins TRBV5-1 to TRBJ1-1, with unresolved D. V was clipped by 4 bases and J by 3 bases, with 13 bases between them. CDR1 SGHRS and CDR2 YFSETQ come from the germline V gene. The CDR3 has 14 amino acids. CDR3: CASSLLLGDTEAFF. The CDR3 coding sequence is TGCGCCAGCAGCCTACTGCTCGGGGACACTGAAGCTTTCTTT.

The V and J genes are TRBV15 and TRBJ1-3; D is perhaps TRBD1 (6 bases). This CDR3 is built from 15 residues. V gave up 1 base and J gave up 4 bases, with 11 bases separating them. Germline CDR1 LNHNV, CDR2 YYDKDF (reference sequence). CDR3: CATSRGTGFGNTIYF. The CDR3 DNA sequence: TGTGCCACCAGCAGAGGAACAGGGTTCGGAAACACCATATATTTT.

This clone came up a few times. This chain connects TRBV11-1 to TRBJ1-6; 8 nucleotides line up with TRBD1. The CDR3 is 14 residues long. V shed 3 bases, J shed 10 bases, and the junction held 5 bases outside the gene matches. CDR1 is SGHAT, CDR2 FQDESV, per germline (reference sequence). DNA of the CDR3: TGTGCCAGCAGCTTCGGACAGGGCATGTCACCCCTCCACTTT. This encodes CASSFGQGMSPLHF.

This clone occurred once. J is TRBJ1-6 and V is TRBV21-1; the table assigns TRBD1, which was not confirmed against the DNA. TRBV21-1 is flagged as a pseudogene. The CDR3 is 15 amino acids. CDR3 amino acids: CASSKGQGNNSPLHF. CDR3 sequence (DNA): TGTGCCAGCAGCAAAGGACAGGGTAATAATTCACCCCTCCACTTT.

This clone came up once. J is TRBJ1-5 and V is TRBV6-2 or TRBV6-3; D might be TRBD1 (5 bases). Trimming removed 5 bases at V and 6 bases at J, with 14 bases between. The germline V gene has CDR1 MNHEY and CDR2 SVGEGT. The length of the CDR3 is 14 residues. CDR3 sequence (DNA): TGTGCCAGCAGTCTCGACAGTGTCCGTCAGCCCCAGCATTTT. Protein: CASSLDSVRQPQHF.

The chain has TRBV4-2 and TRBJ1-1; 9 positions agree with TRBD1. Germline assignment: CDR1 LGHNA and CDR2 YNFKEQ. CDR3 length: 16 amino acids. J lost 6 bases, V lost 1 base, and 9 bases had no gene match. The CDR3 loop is CASSQVTSGTGSEAFF. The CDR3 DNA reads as TGTGCCAGCAGCCAAGTGACCTCCGGGACAGGGTCTGAAGCTTTCTTT.

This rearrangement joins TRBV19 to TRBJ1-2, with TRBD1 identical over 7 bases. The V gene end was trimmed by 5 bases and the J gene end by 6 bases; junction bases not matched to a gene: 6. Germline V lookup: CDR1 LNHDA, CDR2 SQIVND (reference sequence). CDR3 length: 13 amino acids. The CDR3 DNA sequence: TGTGCCAGTAGTCGGGGACAGATGAATGGCTACACCTTC. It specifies CASSRGQMNGYTF.

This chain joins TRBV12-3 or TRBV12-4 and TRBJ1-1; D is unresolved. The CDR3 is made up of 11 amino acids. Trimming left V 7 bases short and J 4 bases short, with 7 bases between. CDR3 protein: CASTWSTEAFF. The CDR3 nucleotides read TGTGCCAGCACTTGGAGCACTGAAGCTTTCTTT.